The entry below describes one T cell receptor (beta chain). No antigen is known for it. The source of the sample is a study of response to subunit inactivated influenza vaccine. Study-wide results and caveats: The authors put forward the suggestion that each seasonal influenza vaccination may bring in only a limited number of new T cells.

V was trimmed by 0 bases and J by 14 bases, leaving 14 bases between them. CDR3 length: 14 residues. Germline CDR1 reads LNHNV; CDR2 reads YYDKDF (reference sequence). TCRdb re-called the RT-PCR reads through MiXCR, storing one row per CDR3 protein. The sample consists of around 760,000 distinct CDR3 sequences, approximately 15% of them appearing once. The gene calls are TRBV15 and TRBJ1-6; no clear D. Sequences were derived from PBMCs from blood, sampled roughly 2 weeks before vaccination. This sequence originates from a man aged 50 or older who received an inactivated influenza vaccine. The CDR3 region is CATSRDLGVGALHF. For the CDR3, the DNA is TGTGCCACCAGCAGAGATCTTGGGGTTGGAGCCCTCCACTTT.